The 3 T cell receptor beta chains in this list originate from one sample, sequenced in a study of blood T cell repertoires in COVID-19. Sequenced by immunoSEQ multiplex PCR; TCRdb stores in-frame clones only, minus some. The table has about 35,000 clones, roughly 77% seen once. Source material: peripheral blood. The source is a human donor in a cohort sampled during active or convalescent COVID-19. The donor label of this sample is uncertain.

This clone came up once. The V and J genes are TRBV24-1 and TRBJ2-3; TRBD2 agrees at 9 bases. CDR1 and CDR2 (germline): KGHDR, SFDVKD. The V gene end was trimmed by 2 bases and the J gene end by 5 bases; junction bases not matched to a gene: 7. The CDR3 is made up of 16 amino acids. CDR3 nucleotide sequence: TGTGCCACCAGTGATTGGGGCGGGAGGGCCGGAGATACGCAGTATTTT. Its protein is CATSDWGGRAGDTQYF.

This chain connects TRBV19 to TRBJ1-5; D is possibly TRBD1 (6 bases). The germline V and J ends were trimmed by 11 bases and 7 bases, with 18 bases remaining between them. The germline gives CDR1 LNHDA, CDR2 SQIVND (reference sequence). The CDR3 totals 13 residues. CDR3 in DNA: TGTGCCGGGGCTGGGGGCGCAGGACAGCCCCAGCATTTT. Its protein is CAGAGGAGQPQHF. Drawing the rest from reference TRBV19 and TRBJ1-5, the complete variable domain is DGGITQSPKYLFRKEGQNVTLSCEQNLNHDAMYWYRQDPGQGLRLIYYSQIVNDFQKGDIAEGYSVSREKKESFPLTVTSAQKNPTAFYLCAGAGGAGQPQHFGDGTRLSIL.

The gene calls are TRBV27 and TRBJ2-3, with 8 bases identical to TRBD1. CDR3 length: 15 residues. The junction had 8 bases not matched to a gene; V was cut back by 7 bases and J by 2 bases. Looked up from germline, CDR1 is MNHEY and CDR2 is SMNVEV (reference sequence). This chain's CDR3 is CASMPSGQVTDTQYF. Here the CDR3 DNA reads TGTGCCAGCATGCCTTCGGGACAGGTCACAGATACGCAGTATTTT.